These 24 T cell receptor beta chains share one sample of origin, sequenced in a study of T cell responses to AZD1222 COVID-19 vaccine. The data were produced by immunoSEQ multiplex PCR, yet TCRdb's version contains in-frame clones alone and is incomplete. Here the sample spans 90,000 to 150,000 clones, roughly 88% being singletons. The starting material was peripheral blood, obtained on day 0 of AZD1222 vaccination. The source is an adult in good health.

This clone appeared once. CDR3 nucleotides: TGTGCCAGCTCACCCCCCTCGACAGGGAACTATGGCTACACCTTC. Its translation: CASSPPSTGNYGYTF. V is TRBV18 and J is TRBJ1-2, with 7 bases that match TRBD1. J gave up 2 bases and V 3 bases, and 6 bases lay outside the gene matches. The CDR3 contains 15 residues. Germline values: CDR1 KGHSH, CDR2 LQKENI.

This chain connects TRBV7-2 to TRBJ1-2, with a possible D match to TRBD1 (6 bases). V was pared by 2 bases and J by 2 bases, with 12 bases between. The germline V gene has CDR1 SGHTA and CDR2 FQGNSA. This CDR3 has 15 residues. CDR3 sequence (DNA): TGTGCCAGCAGCTTACGGGGGGCGAAGAACTATGGCTACACCTTC. This gives the protein CASSLRGAKNYGYTF.

The chain recombines TRBV6-5 with TRBJ2-1; D uncertain. Germline V gene lookup returns CDR1 MNHEY and CDR2 SVGAGI. V was clipped by 4 bases and J by 4 bases, with 8 bases between them. The CDR3 totals 13 residues. CDR3 sequence (DNA): TGTGCCAGCAGTTTACGGACGTACAATGAGCAGTTCTTC. Amino acids: CASSLRTYNEQFF.

The rearrangement joins TRBV11-2 to TRBJ1-1; no clear D. Germline-derived CDR1 and CDR2 are SGHAT and FQNNGV. The V and J ends lost 1 base and 6 bases respectively, with 6 bases between them. CDR3 length: 12 residues. The CDR3 DNA sequence: TGTGCCAGCAGCTTAGTATCCCCTGAAGCTTTCTTT. Translating gives CASSLVSPEAFF.

Only one count was recorded for this clone. V usage is TRBV7-3 and J usage is TRBJ1-2; D is unresolved. The CDR3 has 13 residues. The germline V gene has CDR1 SGHTA and CDR2 FQGTGA. Trimming pared 5 bases from V and 8 bases from J, leaving 15 bases between. The chain's CDR3 is CASSPYLGNGYTF. The DNA for the CDR3 is TGTGCCAGCAGCCCATACCTCGGCAACGGCTACACCTTC.

This chain uses TRBV5-1 with TRBJ2-3; D perhaps matches TRBD1 (6 bases). Looked up from germline, CDR1 is SGHRS and CDR2 is YFSETQ. V was pared by 0 bases and J by 4 bases, with 15 bases between. The CDR3 loop spans 16 amino acids. DNA for the CDR3: TGCGCCAGCAGCTTGGCCGGGGCCAGGGGATCAGATACGCAGTATTTT. It translates to CASSLAGARGSDTQYF.

This clone has a single count. The rearrangement joins TRBV9 to TRBJ1-4; TRBD1 is a possible D gene (5 bases). Germline V gives CDR1 SGDLS, CDR2 YYNGEE. V was clipped by 0 bases and J by 10 bases, with 16 bases between them. The CDR3 spans 15 residues. The CDR3 region has the DNA TGTGCCAGCAGCGTAGGTTGGGCAGGCGGGGGAAAACTGTTTTTT. It specifies CASSVGWAGGGKLFF.

The chain recombines TRBV11-2 with TRBJ2-7; 7 nucleotides align to TRBD1. After removal of 5 bases from V and 6 bases from J, the junction contained 7 bases not matched to a gene. The germline V gene encodes CDR1 SGHAT and CDR2 FQNNGV. The CDR3 has 13 amino acids. CDR3 region: CASSLRQGGEQYF. The CDR3, as DNA: TGTGCCAGCAGCCTGCGACAGGGCGGCGAGCAGTACTTC.

The genes are TRBV21-1 and TRBJ1-1; the table names TRBD1, a call not compared with the DNA. TRBV21-1 is deemed a pseudogene. CDR3 length: 12 amino acids. As DNA, the CDR3 is TGTGCCAGCGGGACAGGGCTTACTGAAGCTTTCTTT. Residues: CASGTGLTEAFF.

This chain connects TRBV7-8 to TRBJ2-4; D call uncertain. The CDR3 length is 14 residues. Trimming stripped 2 bases from V and 8 bases from J, with 13 bases between. Germline V gene lookup returns CDR1 SGHVS and CDR2 FQNEAQ. CDR3 DNA: TGTGCCAGCAGCTTAAAGACTTTAGGGTACATTCAGTACTTC. Protein product: CASSLKTLGYIQYF.

The rearrangement joins TRBV5-1 to TRBJ1-2; D is perhaps TRBD1 (5 bases). Deletions cut 0 bases from V and 4 bases from J, with 10 bases between. Germline V gives CDR1 SGHRS, CDR2 YFSETQ. CDR3 length: 14 amino acids. The CDR3 loop is CASSLEGVSYGYTF. The CDR3, as DNA: TGCGCCAGCAGCTTGGAAGGGGTGTCCTATGGCTACACCTTC.

The V call is TRBV2, the J call TRBJ2-7; no firm D call. The CDR3 extends over 12 amino acids. V was trimmed by 3 bases and J by 3 bases, leaving 6 bases between them. Per the germline V gene, CDR1 is SNHLY and CDR2 is FYNNEI. The CDR3 loop reads CASSESYYEQYF. The CDR3 bases are TGTGCCAGCAGTGAGTCCTACTACGAGCAGTACTTC.

A single count supports this clone. The J gene is TRBJ2-2, the V gene TRBV6-2 or TRBV6-3; 10 positions match TRBD2. The CDR3 length is 14 residues. Losses at the gene ends were 5 bases for V and 6 bases for J; bases not matched to a gene: 3. Germline loops: CDR1 MNHEY, CDR2 SVGEGT. CDR3 region: CASSVAGGPGELFF. The DNA of the CDR3 is TGTGCCAGCAGTGTAGCGGGGGGACCCGGGGAGCTGTTTTTT.

This clone showed up just a few times. The chain combines TRBV7-8 with TRBJ2-7, with D possibly being TRBD1 (6 bases). Germline V lookup: CDR1 SGHVS, CDR2 FQNEAQ. The CDR3 totals 18 residues. Trimming left V 0 bases short and J 3 bases short, with 21 bases between. The CDR3 nucleotides read TGTGCCAGCAGCTTAGCGTGGGGTCAGTTTGGACAGTTCTACGAGCAGTACTTC. It is translated as CASSLAWGQFGQFYEQYF.

The gene calls are TRBV12-3 or TRBV12-4 and TRBJ2-4, with 9 bases fitting TRBD1. The CDR3 is 13 amino acids. V was pared by 5 bases and J by 9 bases, with 5 bases of the junction left unmatched. The CDR3 region is CASSGQGRGIQYF. The CDR3, as DNA: TGTGCCAGCAGTGGACAGGGGAGAGGCATTCAGTACTTC.

For this clone: At one of its ends the junction is not consistent with the germline gene, which may arise from a read error. The chain is built from TRBV18 and TRBJ1-2; D is uncertain. CDR1 KGHSH and CDR2 LQKENI come from the germline V gene. The length of the CDR3 is 16 residues. This CDR3 reads CASSPQTGFAPYGYTF. The CDR3 DNA sequence: TGTGCCAGCTCGCCACAAACGGGTTTTGCACCTTATGGCTACACCTTC.

The chain carries TRBV4-3 and TRBJ1-6; possibly TRBD1 for D (6 bases). The V gene's germline CDR1 is LGHNA and CDR2 YSLEER. This CDR3 region has 16 residues. Trimming removed 1 base at V and 5 bases at J, with 12 bases between. The CDR3 is CASSQGEDRHNSPLHF. In nucleotides, the CDR3 is TGCGCCAGCAGCCAAGGGGAGGACAGACATAATTCACCCCTCCACTTT.

V usage is TRBV4-2 and J usage is TRBJ1-2, with 7 positions matching TRBD1. V lost 0 bases and J lost 4; bases outside the gene matches: 2. The germline V gene encodes CDR1 LGHNA and CDR2 YNFKEQ. The CDR3 consists of 14 residues. The CDR3 loop reads CASSQERQGYGYTF. Written as DNA, the CDR3 is TGTGCCAGCAGCCAAGAGAGACAGGGCTATGGCTACACCTTC.

The chain links TRBV7-8 to TRBJ2-7; no clear D. Per the germline V gene, CDR1 is SGHVS and CDR2 is FQNEAQ. The CDR3 totals 14 residues. Trimming pared 0 bases from V and 0 bases from J, leaving 6 bases between. In nucleotides, the CDR3 is TGTGCCAGCAGCTTAGCATCCGGCTCCTACGAGCAGTACTTC. Translation gives CASSLASGSYEQYF.

The rearrangement joins TRBV19 to TRBJ1-2, with 7 bases aligning to TRBD1. Losses at the gene ends were 5 bases for V and 7 bases for J; bases not matched to a gene: 10. Per the germline V gene, CDR1 is LNHDA and CDR2 is SQIVND (reference sequence). This CDR3 contains 14 residues. CDR3 region: CASSSQGEVSGYTF. The CDR3 nucleotides are TGTGCCAGTAGTTCCCAGGGGGAGGTATCTGGCTACACCTTC. The whole variable domain, remainder taken from reference TRBV19 and TRBJ1-2, is DGGITQSPKYLFRKEGQNVTLSCEQNLNHDAMYWYRQDPGQGLRLIYYSQIVNDFQKGDIAEGYSVSREKKESFPLTVTSAQKNPTAFYLCASSSQGEVSGYTFGSGTRLTVV.

The chain employs TRBV14 and TRBJ1-2, with D maybe TRBD1 (5 bases). There are 15 residues in the CDR3. Germline V CDR1 and CDR2: SGHDN, FVKESK. Trimming pared 0 bases from V and 4 bases from J, leaving 12 bases between. The CDR3 DNA follows: TGTGCCAGCAGCCAAGATCCGGGGGTTGGCTATGGCTACACCTTC. It yields the protein CASSQDPGVGYGYTF.

The V gene is TRBV18, the J gene TRBJ1-1; unclear D gene. With 8 bases removed from V and 2 bases from J, the gap between germline ends came to 12 bases. CDR3 length: 13 amino acids. Germline assignment: CDR1 KGHSH and CDR2 LQKENI. The CDR3 is CASRPGPNTEAFF. DNA for the CDR3: TGTGCCAGCCGACCCGGGCCCAACACTGAAGCTTTCTTT.

The rearrangement joins TRBV7-8 to TRBJ2-7; D tentatively reads TRBD1 or TRBD2 (6 bases each). V gave up 5 bases and J gave up 2 bases, with 19 bases separating them. The germline CDR1 and CDR2 sequences are SGHVS and FQNEAQ. The CDR3 loop spans 16 amino acids. The CDR3 nucleotides read TGTGCCAGCAGCCCCGCTTGGAGGGACAACCCCTACGAGCAGTACTTC. Translating gives CASSPAWRDNPYEQYF.

The chain is built from TRBV25-1 and TRBJ2-3, with D possibly matching TRBD1 (5 bases). The ends were cut back, 10 bases at V and 2 bases at J, with 13 bases in the middle. The germline V gene encodes CDR1 MGHDK and CDR2 SYGVNS. CDR3 length: 13 residues. CDR3 sequence: CATRTLVTDTQYF. The DNA of the CDR3 is TGTGCCACGAGGACACTCGTCACAGATACGCAGTATTTT.